This T cell receptor (beta chain) was sequenced for a study of cytomegalovirus exposure and HLA in healthy donors. The study, taken as a whole, reports: The study labeled under 200 TCR beta chains cytomegalovirus-associated. Subsequent analysis showed first-cohort TCR clusters tending to co-occur in about 110 validation repertoires.

V trimming: 6 bases; J trimming: 3 bases; junction bases outside the gene matches: 10. CDR1 and CDR2 from the germline V gene are KGHSH and LQKENI. The CDR3 runs 16 residues. Notes on this clone: Antigen specificity is unknown.

It was the approximately 110-subject validation cohort, separate from the approximately 700-subject first cohort, to which the donors belonged. Assay used: immunoSEQ multiplex PCR; TCRdb lists only in-frame clones, some missing. This table has approximately 160,000 clones, roughly 86% appearing once. The chain carries TRBV18 and TRBJ2-7; 11 bases agree with TRBD1. Sequences were obtained from PBMCs. This receptor was obtained from a woman under 30 in good health and CMV-seropositive. DNA for the CDR3: TGTGCCAGCTCCCAGGGACAGGGGGAACTCGGCTACGAGCAGTACTTC. It translates to CASSQGQGELGYEQYF.